These 9 T cell receptor beta chains came from one sample sequenced in a study of blood T cell repertoires in COVID-19. Profiling relied on immunoSEQ multiplex PCR, and the TCRdb table lists in-frame clones only, not all of them. This table holds around 140,000 clones, around four fifths found once. Sequenced material: PBMCs or T cells enriched from blood (not recorded which). Source of these receptors: a woman between 50 and 59 years old who had recovered from COVID-19.

The genes are TRBV5-1 and TRBJ1-1; a possible D gene is TRBD1 (5 bases). This CDR3 has 14 residues. The V end was cut by 6 bases, the J end by 2 bases, with 14 bases between. In germline, CDR1 is SGHRS, CDR2 YFSETQ. CDR3 protein: CASTRSGGNTEAFF. CDR3 nucleotides: TGCGCCAGCACTCGAAGCGGGGGTAACACTGAAGCTTTCTTT.

The chain links TRBV27 to TRBJ1-5; the D is unclear. The germline V gene encodes CDR1 MNHEY and CDR2 SMNVEV (reference sequence). The CDR3 spans 16 residues. V was clipped by 5 bases and J by 2 bases, with 16 bases between them. CDR3 nucleotides: TGTGCCAGCAGTCCGTTCCGGGGTATCGGCAATCAGCCCCAGCATTTT. Translating gives CASSPFRGIGNQPQHF.

V is TRBV14 and J is TRBJ2-1; D is possibly TRBD1 (5 bases). Deletions cut 1 base from V and 5 bases from J, with 15 bases between. CDR1 and CDR2 (germline): SGHDN, FVKESK. This CDR3 is 16 amino acids long. The DNA of the CDR3 is TGTGCCAGCAGCCAAGCCGTCAGGGCTATCGACAATGAGCAGTTCTTC. It specifies CASSQAVRAIDNEQFF.

V is TRBV6-1 and J is TRBJ2-1; TRBD2 matches at 8 bases. The CDR3 is 12 amino acids. The V gene end was trimmed by 3 bases and the J gene end by 8 bases; junction bases not matched to a gene: 0. Germline lookup yields CDR1 MNHNS and CDR2 SASEGT. In DNA form, the CDR3 reads TGTGCCAGCAGTGACGGGGGGGATGAGCAGTTCTTC. This translates into CASSDGGDEQFF.

The CDR3 reads CSVANSGNTIYF. CDR3 sequence (DNA): TGCAGCGTTGCAAACTCTGGAAACACCATATATTTT. The V and J genes are TRBV29-1 and TRBJ1-3; D gene unclear. The V and J ends lost 4 bases and 0 bases respectively, with 4 bases between them. Germline-derived CDR1 and CDR2 are SQVTM and ANQGSEA. The CDR3 extends over 12 amino acids. The variable domain in full, with the rest retrieved from reference TRBV29-1 and TRBJ1-3, is SAVISQKPSRDICQRGTSLTIQCQVDSQVTMMFWYRQQPGQSLTLIATANQGSEATYESGFVIDKFPISRPNLTFSTLTVSNMSPEDSSIYLCSVANSGNTIYFGEGSWLTVV.

This rearrangement joins TRBV5-1 to TRBJ2-7, with D maybe TRBD2 (5 bases). Trimming shortened V by 4 bases and J by 1 base, and 15 bases separated the two germline ends. Germline CDR1 is SGHRS and CDR2 is YFSETQ. The CDR3 runs 15 residues. This CDR3 is CASSGTGMRSYEQYF. Here the CDR3 DNA reads TGCGCCAGCAGCGGTACCGGGATGAGGTCCTACGAGCAGTACTTC.

The chain has TRBV27 and TRBJ2-7, with D maybe TRBD2 (6 bases). The CDR3 runs to 15 residues. CDR1 is MNHEY, CDR2 SMNVEV, per germline (reference sequence). Trimming left V 2 bases short and J 7 bases short, with 18 bases between. Written as DNA, the CDR3 is TGTGCCAGCAGTTTAAGGACCAGGGTCGCGGGGGAGCAGTACTTC. This gives the protein CASSLRTRVAGEQYF.

The CDR3 nucleotides are TGCGCCAGCAGGACTGGGCAGGGAATCAATTCACCCCTCCACTTT. Translated, it gives CASRTGQGINSPLHF. The rearrangement links TRBV5-1 to TRBJ1-6; tentatively, D is TRBD1 (5 bases). The CDR3 extends over 15 amino acids. CDR1 and CDR2 from the germline V gene are SGHRS and YFSETQ. The V and J ends lost 5 bases and 7 bases respectively, with 16 bases between them.

V is TRBV5-5 and J is TRBJ1-1; TRBD1 matches 8 bases. The length of the CDR3 is 14 residues. J lost 3 bases, V lost 0 bases, and 1 base had no gene match. CDR1 SGHKS and CDR2 YYEKEE come from the germline V gene (reference sequence). The CDR3 DNA reads as TGTGCCAGCAGCTTGGCGACAGGGGACACTGAAGCTTTCTTT. The encoded protein is CASSLATGDTEAFF. Together with reference TRBV5-5 and TRBJ1-1, the CDR3 gives the full variable domain: DAGVTQSPTHLIKTRGQQVTLRCSPISGHKSVSWYQQVLGQGPQFIFQYYEKEERGRGNFPDRFSARQFPNYSSELNVNALLLGDSALYLCASSLATGDTEAFFGQGTRLTVV.